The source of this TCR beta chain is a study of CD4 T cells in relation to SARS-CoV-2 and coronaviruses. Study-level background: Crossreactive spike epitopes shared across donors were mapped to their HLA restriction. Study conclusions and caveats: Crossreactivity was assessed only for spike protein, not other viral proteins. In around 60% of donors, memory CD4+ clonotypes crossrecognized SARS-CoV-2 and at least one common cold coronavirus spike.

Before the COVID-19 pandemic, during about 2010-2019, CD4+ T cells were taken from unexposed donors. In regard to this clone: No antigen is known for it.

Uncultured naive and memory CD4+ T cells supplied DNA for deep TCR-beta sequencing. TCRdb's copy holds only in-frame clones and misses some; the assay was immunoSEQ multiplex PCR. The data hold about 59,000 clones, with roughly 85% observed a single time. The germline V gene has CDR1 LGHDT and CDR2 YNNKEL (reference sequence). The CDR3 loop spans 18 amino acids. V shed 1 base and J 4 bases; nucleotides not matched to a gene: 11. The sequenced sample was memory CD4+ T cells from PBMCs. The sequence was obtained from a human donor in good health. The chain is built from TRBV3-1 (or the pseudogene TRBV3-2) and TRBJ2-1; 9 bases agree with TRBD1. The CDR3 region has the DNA TGTGCCAGCAGCCAAGGGAACCCCGGGACAGGGAATTACAATGAGCAGTTCTTC. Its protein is CASSQGNPGTGNYNEQFF.